The 15 T cell receptor beta chains presented below share a single source sample, sequenced in a study of T cell changes during pregnancy in multiple sclerosis. Generated by immunoSEQ multiplex PCR, the TCRdb table keeps only in-frame clones and is missing some. Among around 64,000 clones listed, roughly 91% were seen once. The sequencing here drew on CD4+ T cells from peripheral blood mononuclear cells, taken after pregnancy. The receptors originated from a female donor with multiple sclerosis, enrolled in a pregnancy study.

The chain joins TRBV7-7 to TRBJ2-3; 14 bases fit TRBD2. This CDR3 has 16 amino acids. The germline V gene encodes CDR1 SSHAT and CDR2 FNYEAQ (reference sequence). The ends lost 4 bases at V and 6 bases at J; junction bases unmatched: 6. This CDR3 is CASSSGLAGGGDTQYF. CDR3 DNA: TGTGCCAGCAGCTCCGGACTAGCGGGAGGTGGTGATACGCAGTATTTT.

The chain employs TRBV6-6 and TRBJ2-7, with a weak D call TRBD2 (6 bases). V was cut by 5 bases and J by 2 bases, with 19 bases left in between. CDR3 size: 16 residues. In germline, CDR1 is MNHNY, CDR2 SVGAGI (reference sequence). The CDR3 sequence: CASSGGDAARPYEQYF. In nucleotides, the CDR3 is TGTGCCAGCAGTGGCGGGGACGCCGCCAGGCCCTACGAGCAGTACTTC.

The V and J genes are TRBV6-5 and TRBJ2-5, with D possibly matching TRBD1 (6 bases). Per germline, CDR1 MNHEY and CDR2 SVGAGI. Trimming pared 5 bases from V and 4 bases from J, leaving 11 bases between. The CDR3 covers 13 residues. In DNA, the CDR3 is TGTGCCAGCAGTAGGGACAAGAGAGAGACCCAGTACTTC. Its translation is CASSRDKRETQYF.

V gene TRBV2 combines with J gene TRBJ1-4; a possible D gene is TRBD1 (5 bases). V was pared by 4 bases and J by 5 bases, with 8 bases between. The germline V gene encodes CDR1 SNHLY and CDR2 FYNNEI. The CDR3 is 13 residues long. Here the CDR3 reads CASSVGGNEKLFF. The CDR3 bases are TGTGCCAGCAGTGTGGGGGGAAATGAAAAACTGTTTTTT.

The chain is built from TRBV27 and TRBJ2-7; D remains unclear. Germline loops: CDR1 MNHEY, CDR2 SMNVEV (reference sequence). CDR3 size: 12 residues. Between the trimmed V and J ends, which lost 6 bases and 0 bases, there was a span of 6 bases. As DNA, the CDR3 is TGTGCCAGCAGGAGAAGCTCCTACGAGCAGTACTTC. Its protein is CASRRSSYEQYF.

The chain is built from TRBV10-3 and TRBJ2-6, with 7 bases matching TRBD1. The CDR3 is 17 residues long. CDR1 ENHRY and CDR2 SYGVKD come from the germline V gene. V lost 2 bases, J lost 4 bases, and 8 bases stayed unmatched. CDR3: CAISETGAMGGANVLTF. The CDR3, as DNA: TGTGCCATCAGTGAGACAGGGGCCATGGGGGGGGCCAACGTCCTGACTTTC.

DNA for the CDR3: TGTGCCAGCTCACCTCTTGACAGGTCCTCCTACGAGCAGTACTTC. Encoded protein: CASSPLDRSSYEQYF. The chain carries TRBV18 and TRBJ2-7, with D possibly being TRBD1 (6 bases). CDR1 is KGHSH and CDR2 is LQKENI in the germline V gene. The CDR3 has 15 residues. Trimming left V 3 bases short and J 0 bases short, with 12 bases between.

The table lists this clone with a few counts. The J gene is TRBJ1-2, the V gene TRBV21-1; the table calls TRBD1, which could not be checked here. TRBV21-1 is labeled a pseudogene. CDR3 length equals 15 residues. CDR3 nucleotide sequence: TGTGCCAGCAGCTTACGGACAGGGAAGCCCTATGGCTACACCTTC. This sequence encodes CASSLRTGKPYGYTF.

This chain connects TRBV28 to TRBJ1-2; 7 bases match TRBD1. There are 14 residues in the CDR3. CDR1 is MDHEN, CDR2 SYDVKM, per germline. J lost 3 bases, V lost 5 bases, and 6 bases had no gene match. CDR3 in DNA: TGTGCCAGCAGTCCCGGGACAGTTGACTATGGCTACACCTTC. Encoded protein: CASSPGTVDYGYTF.

This chain links TRBV15 with TRBJ2-7; 12 nucleotides align to TRBD2. CDR1 and CDR2 from the germline V gene are LNHNV and YYDKDF (reference sequence). CDR3 length: 13 residues. Trimming removed 6 bases from V and 7 bases from J; junction bases left unmatched: 4. CDR3 coding DNA: TGTGCCACCAGGAGACTAGCGGGAGATGAGCAGTACTTC. This gives the protein CATRRLAGDEQYF.

The chain is built from TRBV2 and TRBJ1-5; TRBD1 agrees at 9 bases. The germline V gene encodes CDR1 SNHLY and CDR2 FYNNEI. After removal of 6 bases from V and 4 bases from J, the junction contained 4 bases not matched to a gene. The CDR3 spans 14 residues. The CDR3, as DNA: TGTGCCAGCAGAGGAGGGACAGGGAATCAGCCCCAGCATTTT. Encoded protein: CASRGGTGNQPQHF.

V usage is TRBV7-2 and J usage is TRBJ1-2; weak D call: TRBD1 (6 bases). V lost 4 bases and J 4 bases, leaving 13 bases between the germline ends. The germline CDR1 and CDR2 sequences are SGHTA and FQGNSA. CDR3 size: 14 residues. DNA of the CDR3: TGTGCCAGCAGCTCGTTTAACAGGGCCTATGGCTACACCTTC. This translates into CASSSFNRAYGYTF.

The rearrangement links TRBV5-4 to TRBJ2-1; D call uncertain. Trimming took off 0 bases at V and 0 bases at J, with 10 bases between the two ends. This CDR3 region has 16 residues. From germline, CDR1 is SGHNT and CDR2 YYREEE (reference sequence). The CDR3 sequence: CASSLGLPSSYNEQFF. In DNA form, the CDR3 reads TGTGCCAGCAGCTTGGGACTCCCGAGCTCCTACAATGAGCAGTTCTTC. Full variable domain (missing parts from reference TRBV5-4 and TRBJ2-1): ETGVTQSPTHLIKTRGQQVTLRCSSQSGHNTVSWYQQALGQGPQFIFQYYREEENGRGNFPPRFSGLQFPNYSSELNVNALELDDSALYLCASSLGLPSSYNEQFFGPGTRLTVL.

The CDR3 DNA follows: TGTGCCAGCAGCCTACGTGGGGCCAGTACTAATGAAAAACTGTTTTTT. Residues: CASSLRGASTNEKLFF. V usage is TRBV11-2 and J usage is TRBJ1-4; the D gene is possibly TRBD1 (5 bases). V lost 5 bases and J 2 bases, leaving 15 bases between the germline ends. CDR3 size: 16 residues. Germline V gene lookup returns CDR1 SGHAT and CDR2 FQNNGV.

This rearrangement joins TRBV18 to TRBJ1-1; TRBD1 matches 9 bases. Germline CDR1 reads KGHSH; CDR2 reads LQKENI. V trimming: 3 bases; J trimming: 1 base; junction bases outside the gene matches: 3. The CDR3 length is 15 residues. The CDR3 loop is CASSPRTGENTEAFF. CDR3 bases: TGTGCCAGCTCACCCCGGACAGGGGAGAACACTGAAGCTTTCTTT.